These 17 T cell receptor beta chains were sequenced from one sample in a study of blood T cell repertoires in COVID-19. TCRdb keeps only in-frame clones here, not all; method: immunoSEQ multiplex PCR. The sample carries 160,000 or so clones, just over 90% recorded once. Material for sequencing was peripheral blood. The receptors shown here come from a woman in her fifties or sixties with COVID-19, enrolled during active disease.

The chain recombines TRBV20-1 with TRBJ1-4; D possibly corresponds to TRBD1 (5 bases). The V end lost 3 bases, the J end lost 7 bases, and 12 bases lay between the germline ends. Germline V gene lookup returns CDR1 DFQATT and CDR2 SNEGSKA (reference sequence). The CDR3 is 13 residues long. Written as DNA, the CDR3 is TGCAGTGCTAGTTCGTCAGGGCGTGAAAAACTGTTTTTT. Amino acids: CSASSSGREKLFF.

The chain has TRBV27 and TRBJ1-5; D possibly corresponds to TRBD1 (5 bases). The CDR3 covers 16 residues. In germline, CDR1 is MNHEY, CDR2 SMNVEV (reference sequence). V was cut by 5 bases and J by 0 bases, with 14 bases left in between. The CDR3 spells CASSPSGGYSNQPQHF. As DNA, the CDR3 is TGTGCCAGCAGTCCTTCTGGGGGGTATAGCAATCAGCCCCAGCATTTT.

This chain uses TRBV7-9 with TRBJ2-3, with D possibly matching TRBD2 (6 bases). The CDR3 contains 16 residues. The ends were cut back, 5 bases at V and 2 bases at J, with 17 bases in the middle. Germline V gene sequence: CDR1 SEHNR, CDR2 FQNEAQ (reference sequence). CDR3 nucleotide sequence: TGTGCCAGCAGCGGGCGGCGGGGCAGACTCACAGATACGCAGTATTTT. This sequence encodes CASSGRRGRLTDTQYF.

For the CDR3, the DNA is TGTGCCACCAGCAGAGATGCGGGTGCAGCAGATACGCAGTATTTT. This codes for CATSRDAGAADTQYF. The chain uses TRBV15 and TRBJ2-3; D is possibly TRBD2 (5 bases). The germline V gene has CDR1 LNHNV and CDR2 YYDKDF (reference sequence). This CDR3 spans 15 amino acids. Between the trimmed V and J ends, which lost 0 bases and 4 bases, there was a span of 11 bases.

The chain combines TRBV11-2 with TRBJ1-3, with a possible D match to TRBD1 (6 bases). V was trimmed by 4 bases and J by 4 bases, leaving 8 bases between them. CDR3 length: 13 residues. The germline V gene encodes CDR1 SGHAT and CDR2 FQNNGV. CDR3 sequence (DNA): TGTGCCAGCAGCTCCCAGGGGGGAAACACCATATATTTT. Residues: CASSSQGGNTIYF. Drawing the rest from reference TRBV11-2 and TRBJ1-3, the complete variable domain is EAGVAQSPRYKIIEKRQSVAFWCNPISGHATLYWYQQILGQGPKLLIQFQNNGVVDDSQLPKDRFSAERLKGVDSTLKIQPAKLEDSAVYLCASSSQGGNTIYFGEGSWLTVV.

The rearrangement uses TRBV6-6 and TRBJ2-1; tentatively, D is TRBD2 (5 bases). The length of the CDR3 is 13 residues. The germline V and J ends were trimmed by 6 bases and 3 bases, with 9 bases remaining between them. The germline V gene encodes CDR1 MNHNY and CDR2 SVGAGI (reference sequence). CDR3 region: CASSRLIYNEQFF. DNA of the CDR3: TGTGCCAGCAGCAGACTAATCTACAATGAGCAGTTCTTC.

CDR3 sequence (DNA): TGTGCCAGCAGCCCGCGGACAGCCCTGGCCTCCTACGAGCAGTACTTC. Protein: CASSPRTALASYEQYF. The chain carries TRBV3-1 (or the pseudogene TRBV3-2) and TRBJ2-7, with a tentative D call TRBD1 (6 bases). In germline, CDR1 is LGHDT, CDR2 YNNKEL (reference sequence). The CDR3 loop spans 16 amino acids. The ends were cut back, 4 bases at V and 0 bases at J, with 16 bases in the middle.

V usage is TRBV10-3 and J usage is TRBJ1-2; 8 nucleotides align to TRBD1. The germline CDR1 and CDR2 sequences are ENHRY and SYGVKD. The CDR3 consists of 14 residues. The ends lost 3 bases at V and 6 bases at J; junction bases unmatched: 6. As DNA, the CDR3 is TGTGCCATCAGTGATCCGCAGGGGGCTGATGGCTACACCTTC. Its protein product is CAISDPQGADGYTF.

This rearrangement joins TRBV3-1 (or the pseudogene TRBV3-2) to TRBJ1-5; 7 bases align to TRBD1. J gave up 2 bases and V 0 bases, and 19 bases lay outside the gene matches. The CDR3 is made up of 21 amino acids. The germline CDR1 and CDR2 sequences are LGHDT and YNNKEL (reference sequence). In DNA form, the CDR3 reads TGTGCCAGCAGCCAAGATATTTTGGGGACAGTAGCAGAATACCGCAATCAGCCCCAGCATTTT. The encoded protein is CASSQDILGTVAEYRNQPQHF.

The rearrangement uses TRBV27 and TRBJ1-1, with D possibly being TRBD1 (6 bases). The germline V gene encodes CDR1 MNHEY and CDR2 SMNVEV (reference sequence). V gave up 8 bases and J gave up 4 bases, with 14 bases separating them. This CDR3 has 13 amino acids. CDR3 region: CASSDSMGTEAFF. CDR3 DNA sequence: TGTGCCAGCTCGGACAGTATGGGCACTGAAGCTTTCTTT.

V is TRBV2 and J is TRBJ2-3; the match to TRBD2 covers 7 bases. The CDR3 consists of 14 residues. Germline loops: CDR1 SNHLY, CDR2 FYNNEI. V gave up 6 bases and J gave up 2 bases; unmatched junction bases: 5. The CDR3 reads CASSSSGYTDTQYF. The CDR3 region has the DNA TGTGCCAGCAGCTCTAGCGGATACACAGATACGCAGTATTTT.

CDR3 in DNA: TGTGCCAGCAGTTACTCTTCCCCAAATGAAAAACTGTTTTTT. This encodes CASSYSSPNEKLFF. The V gene is TRBV6-5, the J gene TRBJ1-4; D uncertain. Trimming cost V 0 bases and J 5 bases, with 7 bases left between them. The CDR3 is made up of 14 amino acids. Germline CDR1 is MNHEY and CDR2 is SVGAGI.

This chain connects TRBV11-2 to TRBJ2-7; D may be TRBD1 (5 bases). Trimming removed 1 base at V and 2 bases at J, with 9 bases between. Germline V gives CDR1 SGHAT, CDR2 FQNNGV. The CDR3 is made up of 14 amino acids. CDR3 loop: CASSLGAGPYEQYF. For the CDR3, the DNA is TGTGCCAGCAGCTTAGGTGCAGGGCCCTACGAGCAGTACTTC.

The rearrangement joins TRBV27 to TRBJ2-2; possible D gene TRBD1, 6 bases. Germline V gene sequence: CDR1 MNHEY, CDR2 SMNVEV (reference sequence). Trimming took off 5 bases at V and 2 bases at J, with 18 bases between the two ends. The CDR3 runs 17 residues. CDR3 sequence: CASSPLSGQPNTGELFF. CDR3 nucleotide sequence: TGTGCCAGCAGTCCTCTCTCGGGACAACCCAACACCGGGGAGCTGTTTTTT.

V and J are TRBV18 and TRBJ2-1, with 9 bases matching TRBD1. Trimming cost V 9 bases and J 4 bases; bases outside gene matches: 7. The CDR3 has 14 residues. The germline CDR1 and CDR2 sequences are KGHSH and LQKENI. The CDR3 sequence: CASYRDRAYNEQFF. The CDR3 DNA is TGTGCCAGTTACCGGGACAGGGCATACAATGAGCAGTTCTTC.

This chain joins TRBV7-2 and TRBJ1-1; 8 positions agree with TRBD1. The germline CDR1 and CDR2 sequences are SGHTA and FQGNSA. The CDR3 runs 13 residues. With 5 bases clipped from V and 5 bases from J, the junction kept 4 bases outside the gene matches. For the CDR3, the DNA is TGTGCCAGCAGCCTTGACAGGGGAACTGAAGCTTTCTTT. As protein: CASSLDRGTEAFF.

The CDR3 DNA is TGTGCCAGCAGCGCCGGAGGGACAGGGGGCTCTAGGATGAACACTGAAGCTTTCTTT. Amino acid sequence: CASSAGGTGGSRMNTEAFF. This chain connects TRBV5-5 to TRBJ1-1, with 12 bases that match TRBD1. V dropped 4 bases and J dropped 0; count of bases not matched to a gene: 13. This CDR3 has 19 residues. Germline lookup yields CDR1 SGHKS and CDR2 YYEKEE (reference sequence).